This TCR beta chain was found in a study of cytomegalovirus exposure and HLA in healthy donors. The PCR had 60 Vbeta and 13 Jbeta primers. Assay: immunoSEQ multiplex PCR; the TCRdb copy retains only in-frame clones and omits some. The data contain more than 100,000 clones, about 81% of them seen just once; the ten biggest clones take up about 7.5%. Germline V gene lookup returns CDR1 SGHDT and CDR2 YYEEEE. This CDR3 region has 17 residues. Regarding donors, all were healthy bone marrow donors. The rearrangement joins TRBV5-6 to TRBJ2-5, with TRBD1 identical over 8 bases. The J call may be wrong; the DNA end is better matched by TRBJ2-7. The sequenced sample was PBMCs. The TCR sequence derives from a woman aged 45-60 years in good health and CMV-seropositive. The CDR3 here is CASSSGQGALIPYEQYF. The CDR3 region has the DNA TGTGCCAGCAGTTCCGGACAGGGCGCCTTAATACCCTACGAGCAGTACTTC.